The 7 T cell receptor beta chains presented below share a single source sample, sequenced in a study of T cells in Graves' hyperthyroidism and ophthalmopathy. Amplification yielded TCR beta CDR3 regions, with RNA transcripts as the source. The HTBI primer set served for first-round RT-PCR of the TCR CDR3. A single record per CDR3 protein comes from TCRdb applying MiXCR to the multiplex PCR reads. The sample holds 50,000 to 60,000 distinct CDR3 sequences, about 50% seen once. Sequencing was performed on blood. These receptors were taken from a woman aged 30 to 39 with Graves' ophthalmopathy.

This clonotype was recorded many times. The gene calls are TRBV5-6 and TRBJ2-7, with TRBD1 as a possible D gene (6 bases). In germline, CDR1 is SGHDT, CDR2 YYEEEE. V gave up 0 bases and J gave up 6 bases, with 13 bases separating them. The CDR3 length is 14 residues. The CDR3 DNA follows: TGTGCCAGCAGCTTGGGGACAGTACAGGGCGAGCAGTACTTC. Translating gives CASSLGTVQGEQYF.

The V gene is TRBV5-4, the J gene TRBJ1-1; TRBD1 aligns across 7 bases. With V trimmed by 5 bases and J by 2 bases, 3 bases remained unmatched. Germline V gene lookup returns CDR1 SGHNT and CDR2 YYREEE (reference sequence). The CDR3 runs 13 residues. CDR3 region: CASSYRGNTEAFF. CDR3 DNA sequence: TGTGCCAGCAGTTACAGGGGAAACACTGAAGCTTTCTTT.

This clonotype appeared many times. This rearrangement joins TRBV11-2 to TRBJ1-6; D remains ambiguous. V dropped 3 bases and J dropped 10 bases, with 10 bases sitting between them. The CDR3 extends over 13 amino acids. CDR1 is SGHAT, CDR2 FQNNGV, per germline. In nucleotides, the CDR3 is TGTGCCAGCAGCTTTGCTCCAAACTCACCCCTCCACTTT. As protein: CASSFAPNSPLHF.

This clonotype was seen ten or more times. DNA for the CDR3: TGTGCCAGCAGCTATTCCGGGACAGGGTCATATGGGGGTGGCTACACCTTC. Its protein is CASSYSGTGSYGGGYTF. This chain joins TRBV13 and TRBJ1-2; TRBD1 agrees at 9 bases. This CDR3 contains 17 residues. Germline values: CDR1 PRHDT, CDR2 FYEKMQ (reference sequence). The ends lost 4 bases at V and 7 bases at J; junction bases unmatched: 16.

This clonotype turned up a few times. This sequence joins TRBV28 and TRBJ2-3, with 7 bases identical to TRBD1. J gave up 2 bases and V 4 bases, and 6 bases lay outside the gene matches. The CDR3 is made up of 15 amino acids. The germline V gene encodes CDR1 MDHEN and CDR2 SYDVKM. The CDR3 region is CASSYRDSFTDTQYF. The CDR3 coding sequence is TGTGCCAGCAGTTACCGGGACAGCTTCACAGATACGCAGTATTTT.

The chain links TRBV29-1 to TRBJ1-2, with a possible D match to TRBD1 (5 bases). CDR1 is SQVTM, CDR2 ANQGSEA, per germline. The CDR3 length is 15 residues. Trimming left V 4 bases short and J 6 bases short, with 21 bases between. In DNA form, the CDR3 reads TGCAGCGTTGTTTGGGTCACGGTGGGGGTTGATGGCTACACCTTC. Amino acid sequence: CSVVWVTVGVDGYTF.

This clonotype was found many times. J is TRBJ2-7 and V is TRBV6-5; D not resolved. The V gene's germline CDR1 is MNHEY and CDR2 SVGAGI. V was cut by 0 bases and J by 7 bases, with 19 bases left in between. The CDR3 covers 16 residues. CDR3 nucleotides: TGTGCCAGCAGTTACTCGCTTAGTAGCTTGCGTCTTGAGCAGTACTTC. This translates into CASSYSLSSLRLEQYF.